This record covers a single T cell receptor beta chain. Its antigen is not known. This sample was taken from a study of T cells in tumors after PD-1 blockade. Across the whole study: A subset received ongoing vismodegib 150 mg daily alongside anti-PD-1 therapy. Blood samples averaged roughly 120,000 templates (range 24,679-257,772) and 36,536 unique clonotypes.

This CDR3 has 16 amino acids. V lost 5 bases, J lost 7 bases, and 23 bases lay in between. From germline, CDR1 is MDHEN and CDR2 SYDVKM. The assay was immunoSEQ multiplex PCR, and TCRdb's table has in-frame clones only and misses some. The table shows 32,000 or so clones, with roughly 78% occurring only once. The study's findings and limits: Peripheral recruitment is suggested, as some novel exhausted tumor clones were in pre-treatment blood.

The sequenced sample was PBMCs, obtained before anti-PD-1 treatment. The sequence was obtained from a human donor with basal cell carcinoma. V and J are TRBV28 and TRBJ1-2; possible D gene TRBD1, 6 bases. The CDR3 reads CASSLPGGAGRLGYTF. CDR3 DNA sequence: TGTGCCAGCAGTCTACCGGGGGGCGCCGGACGCCTTGGCTACACCTTC.